These T cell receptor beta chains were read from a single sample in a study of blood T cell repertoires in COVID-19. Libraries were prepared by immunoSEQ multiplex PCR; TCRdb keeps only in-frame clonotypes and omits some of them. This table holds roughly 38,000 clones, about 82% found once. Sequencing was performed on peripheral blood. These receptors came from a man aged 70 or older with acute or convalescent COVID-19. Each CDR3 is given with its conserved first and last residue. Each record gives: J gene, V gene, CDR3 protein.

J gene: TRBJ2-2; V gene: TRBV5-1; CDR3 protein: CASSVVGQMELFF
J gene: TRBJ1-1; V gene: TRBV5-1; CDR3 protein: CASRTGTTTEAFF
J gene: TRBJ1-3; V gene: TRBV9; CDR3 protein: CASSVDGGSGSGNTIYF
J gene: TRBJ1-2; V gene: TRBV7-8; CDR3 protein: CASSLFTETYGYTF
J gene: TRBJ1-3; V gene: TRBV19; CDR3 protein: CASQRDGGTNTIYF
J gene: TRBJ2-1; V gene: TRBV7-2; CDR3 protein: CASSLANSASNEQFF
J gene: TRBJ2-7; V gene: TRBV27; CDR3 protein: CASSMSWEASYEQYF
J gene: TRBJ1-3; V gene: TRBV9; CDR3 protein: CASSRDRVSGNTIYF
J gene: TRBJ2-7; V gene: TRBV5-4; CDR3 protein: CASSFTSGSIPYEQYF
J gene: TRBJ2-3; V gene: TRBV19; CDR3 protein: CATRMREGWGDTQYF
J gene: TRBJ1-2; V gene: TRBV5-4; CDR3 protein: CASSTRARPSGYTF
J gene: TRBJ1-2; V gene: TRBV9; CDR3 protein: CASTSGGGRYGYTF
J gene: TRBJ2-1; V gene: TRBV10-3; CDR3 protein: CAISETGQGYNEQFF
J gene: TRBJ1-1; V gene: TRBV19; CDR3 protein: CASSTLTGGWPEAFF
J gene: TRBJ2-5; V gene: TRBV19; CDR3 protein: CASSISSGRETETQYF
J gene: TRBJ1-5; V gene: TRBV6-2/TRBV6-3; CDR3 protein: CASSYLRADQPQHF
J gene: TRBJ1-2; V gene: TRBV5-1; CDR3 protein: CASSLEAGASYGYTF
J gene: TRBJ2-2; V gene: TRBV9; CDR3 protein: CASSPRRTGELFF
J gene: TRBJ1-5; V gene: TRBV24-1; CDR3 protein: CATSDGQVNQPQHF
J gene: TRBJ1-5; V gene: TRBV7-2; CDR3 protein: CASSYQGGNQPQHF
J gene: TRBJ2-4; V gene: TRBV6-5; CDR3 protein: CASSYMGGEVIQYF
J gene: TRBJ1-4; V gene: TRBV9; CDR3 protein: CASSDGQFNEKLFF
J gene: TRBJ1-4; V gene: TRBV4-2; CDR3 protein: CASSQESSSVFPFF
J gene: TRBJ2-3; V gene: TRBV30; CDR3 protein: CAWGTVTDTQYF
J gene: TRBJ2-7; V gene: TRBV20-1; CDR3 protein: CSASGQGYEQYF
J gene: TRBJ1-2; V gene: TRBV4-3; CDR3 protein: CASSQDFRDGYTF
J gene: TRBJ1-1; V gene: TRBV27; CDR3 protein: CASRAGQRNTEAFF
J gene: TRBJ2-3; V gene: TRBV5-1; CDR3 protein: CASSSGLAGGLRTDTQYF
J gene: TRBJ1-1; V gene: TRBV4-1; CDR3 protein: CASSQFRSMNTEAFF
J gene: TRBJ1-6; V gene: TRBV18; CDR3 protein: CASSPPSGGFLSALHF
J gene: TRBJ1-4; V gene: TRBV30; CDR3 protein: CAWRGKGVGNEKLFF
J gene: TRBJ1-2; V gene: TRBV18; CDR3 protein: CASSPGQGHGYTF
J gene: TRBJ1-3; V gene: TRBV10-2; CDR3 protein: CASSESWTGSLSGNTIYF
J gene: TRBJ1-3; V gene: TRBV10-3; CDR3 protein: CAISESGTGNTIYF
J gene: TRBJ1-5; V gene: TRBV28; CDR3 protein: CASIPPVGGLGSNQPQHF
J gene: TRBJ2-5; V gene: TRBV7-9; CDR3 protein: CASSGSGQAHQGTQYF
J gene: TRBJ2-2; V gene: TRBV2; CDR3 protein: CASSQTGAGRGGELFF
J gene: TRBJ1-1; V gene: TRBV6-1; CDR3 protein: CASSEGGLQEAFF
J gene: TRBJ2-4; V gene: TRBV5-1; CDR3 protein: CASSRSERGGGKNIQYF
J gene: TRBJ2-1; V gene: TRBV19; CDR3 protein: CASSIIGQSSYNEQFF
J gene: TRBJ1-6; V gene: TRBV6-2/TRBV6-3; CDR3 protein: CASSYWQGQSSPLHF
J gene: TRBJ2-1; V gene: TRBV19; CDR3 protein: CASSILRGGRNEQFF
J gene: TRBJ1-3; V gene: TRBV5-5; CDR3 protein: CASSRDSHSGNTIYF
J gene: TRBJ2-2; V gene: TRBV9; CDR3 protein: CASSPRGRAGTGELFF
J gene: TRBJ2-2; V gene: TRBV7-9; CDR3 protein: CASKYWGGKPNTGELFF
J gene: TRBJ1-1; V gene: TRBV5-1; CDR3 protein: CASSLAGDTEAFF
J gene: TRBJ1-5; V gene: TRBV5-5; CDR3 protein: CASSLALGVGQPQHF
J gene: TRBJ2-5; V gene: TRBV18; CDR3 protein: CASSPAGRGQKETQYF
J gene: TRBJ2-2; V gene: TRBV29-1; CDR3 protein: CSVADRKGTGELFF
J gene: TRBJ2-5; V gene: TRBV2; CDR3 protein: CASSLKVWGAQKLNQETQYF
J gene: TRBJ1-1; V gene: TRBV19; CDR3 protein: CASIRDSAGNTEAFF
J gene: TRBJ1-6; V gene: TRBV7-8; CDR3 protein: CASSPRDRPSSYNSPLHF
J gene: TRBJ2-1; V gene: TRBV18; CDR3 protein: CASSPSGLAGVYNEQFF
J gene: TRBJ2-5; V gene: TRBV3-1/TRBV3-2; CDR3 protein: CASSGLVGETQYF
J gene: TRBJ2-1; V gene: TRBV10-3; CDR3 protein: CAISGPRGLAEQFF
J gene: TRBJ2-3; V gene: TRBV6-1; CDR3 protein: CASSGPLAGGADTQYF
J gene: TRBJ1-6; V gene: TRBV19; CDR3 protein: CASSIGDRFNSPLHF